These T cell receptor beta chains were read from a single sample in a study of PD-1 blockade in classical Hodgkin lymphoma. TCRdb's copy holds only in-frame clones and misses some; the assay was immunoSEQ multiplex PCR. The sample carries around 20,000 clones, 65% to 85% recorded once. The starting material was peripheral blood mononuclear cells (PBMCs), obtained before the fourth cycle of nivolumab. The receptors were sampled from a human donor with classical Hodgkin lymphoma. CDR3s include the opening cysteine and the closing phenylalanine or tryptophan. Each record gives: J gene, clone size, D gene, V gene, CDR3 protein, CDR3 DNA. A D gene is named only where the DNA matches it firmly. Clone size appears in some rows only: once, few, many, or a class for an expanded clone.

>TRBJ1-5|few|TRBD1|TRBV2
CASRGTGRSDQPQHF
TGTGCCAGCAGGGGGACAGGAAGATCCGATCAGCCCCAGCATTTT
>TRBJ1-2|NA|TRBD1|TRBV28
CASSLGQGRIHGYTF
TGTGCCAGCAGCCTTGGACAGGGGCGCATACATGGCTACACCTTC
>TRBJ2-3|NA|TRBD1|TRBV5-1
CASGQGSSTDTQYF
TGCGCCAGTGGACAGGGGAGTAGCACAGATACGCAGTATTTT
>TRBJ1-2|NA|NA|TRBV7-2
CASRDLLNYGYTF
TGTGCCAGCAGAGATCTCCTAAACTATGGCTACACCTTC
>TRBJ2-5|NA|NA|TRBV14
CASSQAAVTKTQYF
TGTGCCAGCAGCCAAGCGGCCGTCACGAAGACCCAGTACTTC
>TRBJ2-3|NA|NA|TRBV6-6
CASSYPGTDTQYF
TGTGCCAGCAGTTACCCAGGCACAGATACGCAGTATTTT
>TRBJ1-3|once|NA|TRBV7-2
CASSKAGSSGNTIYF
TGTGCCAGCAGCAAGGCCGGGTCCTCTGGAAACACCATATATTTT
>TRBJ1-1|NA|NA|TRBV5-4
CASTVRGNTEAFF
TGTGCCAGCACGGTGCGGGGGAACACTGAAGCTTTCTTT
>TRBJ1-1|NA|NA|TRBV4-1
CASSQVQGRYTEAFF
TGCGCCAGCAGCCAAGTACAGGGACGGTACACTGAAGCTTTCTTT
>TRBJ2-1|NA|NA|TRBV10-2
CASSESGPNSYNEQFF
TGCGCCAGCAGTGAGTCAGGGCCCAACTCCTACAATGAGCAGTTCTTC
>TRBJ1-3|few|NA|TRBV6-1
CASSDGLDPIAHF
TGTGCCAGCAGTGACGGTTTAGACCCTATCGCCCATTTT
>TRBJ2-3|NA|TRBD2|TRBV10-2
CASSSPTQAGGPVMTDTQYF
TGCGCCAGCAGTAGCCCCACTCAAGCGGGGGGGCCTGTGATGACAGATACGCAGTATTTT
>TRBJ2-7|NA|NA|TRBV5-6
CASSLAGFTYEQYF
TGTGCCAGCAGCTTGGCCGGCTTCACCTACGAGCAGTACTTC
>TRBJ1-4|NA|NA|TRBV27
CASSLSRRVEKLFF
TGTGCCAGCAGTTTATCCCGACGAGTAGAAAAACTGTTTTTT
>TRBJ1-6|NA|TRBD1|TRBV19
CASTVTGGIGNSPLHF
TGTGCCAGTACTGTGACAGGGGGCATTGGTAATTCACCCCTCCACTTT
>TRBJ2-1|NA|NA|TRBV15
CATSRTSSYNEQFF
TGTGCCACCAGCCGAACAAGCTCCTACAATGAGCAGTTCTTC
>TRBJ1-5|NA|NA|TRBV6-1
CASSDGPNQPQHF
TGTGCCAGCAGTGACGGCCCCAATCAGCCCCAGCATTTT
>TRBJ1-4|NA|NA|TRBV6-1
CASRGTGFANEKLFF
TGTGCCAGCAGGGGAACAGGGTTCGCTAATGAAAAACTGTTTTTT
>TRBJ2-3|once|NA|TRBV11-2
CASSLAGVRDTQYF
TGTGCCAGCAGCTTAGCGGGGGTAAGAGATACGCAGTATTTT
>TRBJ2-2|NA|NA|TRBV28
CASSPSDRSLGTGELFF
TGTGCCAGCAGTCCAAGTGACAGATCTCTCGGCACCGGGGAGCTGTTTTTT
>TRBJ1-5|NA|NA|TRBV30
CAWSSGGSNQPQHF
TGTGCCTGGAGTTCAGGCGGTAGCAATCAGCCCCAGCATTTT
>TRBJ2-1|NA|TRBD1|TRBV28
CASSFLTGAYNEQFF
TGTGCCAGCAGTTTTTTGACAGGGGCTTACAATGAGCAGTTCTTC
>TRBJ1-5|NA|NA|TRBV6-5
CASRPRVSNQPQHF
TGTGCCAGCAGGCCGAGGGTTAGCAATCAGCCCCAGCATTTT
>TRBJ2-3|NA|TRBD2|TRBV11-2
CASSLDPAGDTDTQYF
TGTGCCAGCAGCTTAGATCCAGCGGGGGACACAGATACGCAGTATTTT
>TRBJ2-5|NA|TRBD1|TRBV27
CASSAGQGLQETQYF
TGTGCCAGCAGTGCGGGACAGGGGCTTCAAGAGACCCAGTACTTC
>TRBJ2-5|NA|NA|TRBV7-7
CASSLSPIQETQYF
TGTGCTAGCAGCTTAAGTCCGATCCAAGAGACCCAGTACTTC
>TRBJ2-5|NA|NA|TRBV5-4
CASSSALGITDFTYQETQYF
TGTGCCAGCAGCTCGGCCCTGGGAATTACGGACTTTACGTACCAAGAGACCCAGTACTTC
>TRBJ1-5|NA|NA|TRBV6-1
CASSEGGNWWGGSQPQHF
TGTGCCAGCAGTGAAGGGGGGAACTGGTGGGGCGGTAGTCAGCCCCAGCATTTT
>TRBJ2-7|NA|NA|TRBV30
CAWSDQPSGGQYF
TGTGCCTGGAGTGACCAGCCAAGCGGAGGGCAGTACTTC